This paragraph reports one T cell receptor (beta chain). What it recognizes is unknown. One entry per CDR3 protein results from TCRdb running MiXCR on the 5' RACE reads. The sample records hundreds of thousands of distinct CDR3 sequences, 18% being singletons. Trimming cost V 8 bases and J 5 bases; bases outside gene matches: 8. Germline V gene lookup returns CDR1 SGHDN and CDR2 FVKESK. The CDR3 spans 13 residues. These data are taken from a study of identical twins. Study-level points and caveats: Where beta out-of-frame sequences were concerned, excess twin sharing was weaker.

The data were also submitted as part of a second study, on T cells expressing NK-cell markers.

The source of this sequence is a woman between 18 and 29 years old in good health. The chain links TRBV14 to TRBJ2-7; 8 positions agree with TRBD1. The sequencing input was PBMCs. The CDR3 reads CASREPGGNEQYF. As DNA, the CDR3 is TGTGCCAGCCGGGAGCCAGGGGGCAACGAGCAGTACTTC.